This T cell receptor (beta chain) was documented in a study of OX40 agonist ivuxolimab in advanced cancers. Germline V gene lookup returns CDR1 SGHVS and CDR2 FQNEAQ. V shed 5 bases, J shed 5 bases, and the junction held 2 bases outside the gene matches. This CDR3 is 12 amino acids long. Study-level points and caveats: Low normalized T-cell clonal expansion was additionally recorded for some nonresponders.

About this clone itself: The antigen remains undetermined.

Only in-frame clones appear in the TCRdb table, and some are missing; sequencing was by immunoSEQ multiplex PCR. The sample comprises tens of thousands of clones, around 84% of which are singletons, and approximately 25% rests with the top ten. This sequence was found in an adult with an advanced solid tumor such as melanoma, head and neck, liver or kidney cancer. The rearrangement joins TRBV7-8 to TRBJ2-7, with TRBD1 identical over 8 bases. The sample consisted of CD4+ or CD8+ T cells sorted from blood, taken in a trial of the OX40 agonist ivuxolimab. CDR3 DNA sequence: TGTGCCAGCAGCCCGGACAGGGACGAGCAGTACTTC. This codes for CASSPDRDEQYF.